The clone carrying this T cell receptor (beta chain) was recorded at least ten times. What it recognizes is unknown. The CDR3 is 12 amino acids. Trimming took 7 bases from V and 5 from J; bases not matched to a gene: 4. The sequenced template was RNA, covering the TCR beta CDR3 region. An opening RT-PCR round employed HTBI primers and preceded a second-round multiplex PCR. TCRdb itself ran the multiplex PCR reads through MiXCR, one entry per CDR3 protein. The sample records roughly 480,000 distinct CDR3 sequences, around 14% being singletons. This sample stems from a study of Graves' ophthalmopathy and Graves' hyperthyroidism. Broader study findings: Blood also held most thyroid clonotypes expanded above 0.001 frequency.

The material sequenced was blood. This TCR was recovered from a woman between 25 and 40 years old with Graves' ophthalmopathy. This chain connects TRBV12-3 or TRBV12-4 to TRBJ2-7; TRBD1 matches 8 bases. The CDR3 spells CASTLTGDEQYF. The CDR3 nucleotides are TGTGCCAGCACCCTGACAGGGGACGAGCAGTACTTC.